The clone carrying this TCR beta chain was counted a few times. The antigen is unknown. V was clipped by 1 base and J by 4 bases, with 18 bases between them. This CDR3 is 18 amino acids long. Per germline, CDR1 SGDLS and CDR2 YYNGEE. Together with a sample-barcoded 5' primer, a J-beta primer mix was included in a second PCR lasting about 6 to 12 cycles. One entry per CDR3 protein results from TCRdb running MiXCR on the 5' RACE reads. Found here are approximately 1,000,000 distinct CDR3 sequences, over 35% of them singletons; the top ten hold around 18%. The data are from a study of blood T cells in healthy people across ages. General study points: Age showed a roughly linear inverse relationship with TCR beta diversity per million T cells.

The source material was blood. The J gene is TRBJ2-6, the V gene TRBV9; no definite D call. The TCR was taken from a woman in her sixties or seventies in good health. CDR3 in amino acids: CASSVTGSVSTGANVLTF. CDR3 DNA sequence: TGTGCCAGCAGCGTAACGGGCAGCGTATCGACCGGGGCCAACGTCCTGACTTTC.